The entry below describes one TCR beta chain. Its antigen is not identified. This specimen belongs to a study of OX40 agonist ivuxolimab in advanced cancers. Across the study: Earlier treatment with anti-PD-1, anti-PD-L1 or anti-CTLA-4 was permitted, and less than 50% had received some. Study-wide points: With doses of 0.1 to 3.0 mg/kg, CD4+ and CD8+ blood T cells had undergone clonal expansion by week 6.

The assay was immunoSEQ multiplex PCR, and TCRdb's table has in-frame clones only and misses some. The table lists around 80,000 clones, roughly nine tenths of them singletons, with around 0.18% in the top ten. CDR3 size: 13 residues. Per the germline V gene, CDR1 is SGHRS and CDR2 is YFSETQ. Trimming took off 0 bases at V and 6 bases at J, with 10 bases between the two ends. The sequencing used CD4+ or CD8+ T cells sorted from blood, collected in a trial of the OX40 agonist ivuxolimab. The sequence was obtained from an adult with an advanced solid tumor such as melanoma, head and neck, liver or kidney cancer. V is TRBV5-1 and J is TRBJ2-7; D is ambiguous. CDR3 bases: TGCGCCAGCAGCTTGGGAAAACCGGGCGAGCAGTACTTC. It translates to CASSLGKPGEQYF. The entire variable domain, with the rest obtained from reference TRBV5-1 and TRBJ2-7, is as follows: KAGVTQTPRYLIKTRGQQVTLSCSPISGHRSVSWYQQTPGQGLQFLFEYFSETQRNKGNFPGRFSGRQFSNSRSEMNVSTLELGDSALYLCASSLGKPGEQYFGPGTRLTVT.